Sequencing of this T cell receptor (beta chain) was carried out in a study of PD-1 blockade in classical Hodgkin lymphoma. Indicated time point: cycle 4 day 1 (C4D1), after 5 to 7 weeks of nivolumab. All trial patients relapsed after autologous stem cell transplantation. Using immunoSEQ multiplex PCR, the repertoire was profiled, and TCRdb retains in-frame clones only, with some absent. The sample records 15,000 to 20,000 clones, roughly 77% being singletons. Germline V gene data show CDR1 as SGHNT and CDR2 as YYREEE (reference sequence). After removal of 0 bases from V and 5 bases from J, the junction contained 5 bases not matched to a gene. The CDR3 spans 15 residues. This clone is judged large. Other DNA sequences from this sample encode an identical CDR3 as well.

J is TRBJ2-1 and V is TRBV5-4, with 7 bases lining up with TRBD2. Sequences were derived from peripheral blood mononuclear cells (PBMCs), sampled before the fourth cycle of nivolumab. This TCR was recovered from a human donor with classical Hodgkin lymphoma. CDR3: CASSLVAGEHNEQFF. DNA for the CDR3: TGTGCCAGCAGCTTGGTTGCGGGAGAACACAATGAGCAGTTCTTC.